This T cell receptor beta chain was recovered during a study of shared clonotypes between healthy human individuals. Whole-study context: There were three CD4 naive, three CD4 memory, two CD8 naive and one CD8 memory plates per donor.

There are 13 residues in the CDR3. The germline gives CDR1 MDHEN, CDR2 SYDVKM. V lost 3 bases and J 15 bases, leaving 17 bases between the germline ends. On this clone itself: The antigen is undetermined.

Participating donors were healthy, HIV-negative adults free of recent acute infections or vaccinations. Broader study findings: Sampling covered nothing but blood. Tissue TCR repertoires likely differ from those found in blood. Naive CD4 clonotypes overlapped across several donors at 4.5% to 5.5%.

TCRdb keeps only in-frame clones here, not all; method: immunoSEQ multiplex PCR. The repertoire holds around 1,000,000 clones, approximately 75% seen once, with roughly 0.82% in the top ten. Sequenced input: memory CD4+ T cells from PBMCs. Indicated subset: CD45RA-negative fraction. This TCR derives from a man between 18 and 29 years old in good health. Some clones in this sample may be carry-over from other donors' samples. The gene calls are TRBV28 and TRBJ1-4; D may be TRBD1 (5 bases). The CDR3 sequence: CASSLPGYRRVFF. The CDR3, as DNA: TGTGCCAGCAGTTTGCCAGGTTACAGGAGGGTGTTTTTT.